This T cell receptor beta chain was recovered during a study of cytomegalovirus exposure and HLA in healthy donors. For the study at large: An earlier analysis identified more than 95 million unique TCR beta sequences in 150 million to 200 million T cells.

Germline assignment: CDR1 MDHEN and CDR2 SYDVKM. With 8 bases clipped from V and 3 bases from J, the junction kept 6 bases outside the gene matches. CDR3 length: 13 amino acids. Overall study results and limits: Diagnosis of cytomegalovirus status made by the classifier reportedly showed high specificity and sensitivity.

The PCR ran on 60 Vbeta and 13 Jbeta primers. Sequencing was performed with immunoSEQ multiplex PCR; in TCRdb, only in-frame clones are kept and a portion is missing. The sample contains approximately 210,000 clones, over 80% of which appear only once. A remark on this clone: Its antigen is unidentified.

The rearrangement uses TRBV28 and TRBJ1-2, with 7 bases identical to TRBD1. Material: PBMCs. This receptor was taken from a man aged 30 to 45 in good health and CMV-seronegative. CDR3 region: CASSSQGDYGYTF. CDR3 coding DNA: TGTGCCAGCTCGTCCCAGGGGGACTATGGCTACACCTTC.